This T cell receptor beta chain was observed in a study of glioma-infiltrating T cells after dendritic cell vaccination. The overall study: The vaccine used monocyte-derived dendritic cells pulsed overnight with autologous tumor lysate.

Study results and caveats: Survival was not directly related to TCR clonality in these patients. Patients with more pretreatment TILs had longer time to progression and survival.

The method was immunoSEQ multiplex PCR; TCRdb's version includes in-frame clones alone and lacks a portion of them. This table has tens of thousands of clones, around 80% appearing once. With 7 bases removed from V and 1 base from J, the gap between germline ends came to 19 bases. The CDR3 covers 15 residues. Per the germline V gene, CDR1 is SQVTM and CDR2 is ANQGSEA. A remark on this clone: Its antigen is currently unknown.

No glioblastoma patient carried an isocitrate dehydrogenase mutation. The TCR comes from a human donor with glioblastoma. Sample: blood, taken before dendritic cell vaccination. The chain uses TRBV29-1 and TRBJ1-1; possibly TRBD1 for D (6 bases). CDR3 protein: CSAAVGVQGNTEAFF. CDR3 bases: TGCAGCGCTGCTGTGGGGGTACAGGGGAACACTGAAGCTTTCTTT.